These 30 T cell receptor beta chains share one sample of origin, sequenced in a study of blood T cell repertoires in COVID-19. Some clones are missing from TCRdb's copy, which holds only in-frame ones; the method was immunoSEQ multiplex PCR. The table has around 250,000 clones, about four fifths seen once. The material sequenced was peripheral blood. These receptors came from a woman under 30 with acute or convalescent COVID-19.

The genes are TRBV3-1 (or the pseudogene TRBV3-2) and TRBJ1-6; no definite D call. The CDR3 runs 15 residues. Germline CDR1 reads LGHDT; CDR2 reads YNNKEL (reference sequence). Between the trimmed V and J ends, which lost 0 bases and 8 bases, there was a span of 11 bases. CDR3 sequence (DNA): TGTGCCAGCAGCCAAGACTCGGCCAGGTATTCACCCCTCCACTTT. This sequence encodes CASSQDSARYSPLHF.

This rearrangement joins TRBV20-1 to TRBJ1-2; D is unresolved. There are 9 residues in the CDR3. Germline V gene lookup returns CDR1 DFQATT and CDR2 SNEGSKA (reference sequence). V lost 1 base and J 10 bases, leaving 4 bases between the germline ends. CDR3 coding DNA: TGCAGTGCTAGAGGAGACTACACCTTC. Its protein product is CSARGDYTF.

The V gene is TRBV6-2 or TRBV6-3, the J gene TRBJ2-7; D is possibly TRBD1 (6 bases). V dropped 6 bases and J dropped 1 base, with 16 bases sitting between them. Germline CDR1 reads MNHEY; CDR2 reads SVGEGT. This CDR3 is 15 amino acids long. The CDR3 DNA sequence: TGTGCCAGCAGCTCCGAGACAGGTTCTTCCTACGAGCAGTACTTC. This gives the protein CASSSETGSSYEQYF.

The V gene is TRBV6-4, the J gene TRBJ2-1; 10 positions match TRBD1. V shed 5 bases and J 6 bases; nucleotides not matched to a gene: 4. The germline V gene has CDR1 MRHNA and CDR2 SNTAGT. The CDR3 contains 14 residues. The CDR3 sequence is CASSRGQGSNEQFF. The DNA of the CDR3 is TGTGCCAGCAGTCGGGGACAGGGGAGCAATGAGCAGTTCTTC.

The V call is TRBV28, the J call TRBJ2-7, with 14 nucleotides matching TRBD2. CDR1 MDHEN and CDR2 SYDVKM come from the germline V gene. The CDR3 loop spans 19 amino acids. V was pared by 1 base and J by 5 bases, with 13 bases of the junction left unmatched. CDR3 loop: CASSLSPLTSGRASDEQYF. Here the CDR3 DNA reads TGTGCCAGCAGTTTATCTCCCTTGACTAGCGGGAGGGCCTCTGACGAGCAGTACTTC.

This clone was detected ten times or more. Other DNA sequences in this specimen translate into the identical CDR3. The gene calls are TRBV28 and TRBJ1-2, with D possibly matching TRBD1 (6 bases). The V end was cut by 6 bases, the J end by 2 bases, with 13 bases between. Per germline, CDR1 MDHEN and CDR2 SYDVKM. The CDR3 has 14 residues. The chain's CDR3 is CASSPTGQNYGYTF. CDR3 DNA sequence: TGTGCCAGCAGCCCGACAGGTCAAAACTATGGCTACACCTTC.

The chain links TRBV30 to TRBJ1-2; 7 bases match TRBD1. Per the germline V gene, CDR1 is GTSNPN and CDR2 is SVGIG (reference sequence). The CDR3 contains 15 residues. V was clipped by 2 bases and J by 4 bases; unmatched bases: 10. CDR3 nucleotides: TGTGCCTGGAGTAGGGACAGTCTAGGAGGCTATGGCTACACCTTC. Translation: CAWSRDSLGGYGYTF.

Here the CDR3 reads CASSAREYNEKLFF. The CDR3 nucleotides are TGTGCCAGCAGCGCCAGGGAATACAATGAAAAACTGTTTTTT. The V call is TRBV7-6, the J call TRBJ1-4; D may be TRBD1 (5 bases). Germline CDR1 reads SGHVS; CDR2 reads FNYEAQ. CDR3 size: 14 residues. Trimming took off 5 bases at V and 5 bases at J, with 12 bases between the two ends. The variable domain in full, completed from reference TRBV7-6 and TRBJ1-4, reads GAGVSQSPRYKVTKRGQDVALRCDPISGHVSLYWYRQALGQGPEFLTYFNYEAQQDKSGLPNDRFSAERPEGSISTLTIQRTEQRDSAMYRCASSAREYNEKLFFGSGTQLSVL.

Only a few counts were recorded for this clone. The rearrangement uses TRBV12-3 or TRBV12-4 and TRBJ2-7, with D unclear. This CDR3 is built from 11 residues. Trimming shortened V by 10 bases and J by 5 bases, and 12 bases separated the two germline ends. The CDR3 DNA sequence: TGTGCCACCTCCCGAGGCAACGAGCAGTACTTC. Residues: CATSRGNEQYF.

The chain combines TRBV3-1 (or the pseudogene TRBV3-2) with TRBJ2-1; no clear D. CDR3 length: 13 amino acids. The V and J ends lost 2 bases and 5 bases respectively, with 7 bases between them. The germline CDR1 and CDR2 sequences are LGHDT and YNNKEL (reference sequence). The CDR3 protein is CASSQKSNNEQFF. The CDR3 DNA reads TGTGCCAGCAGCCAAAAGAGCAACAATGAGCAGTTCTTC.

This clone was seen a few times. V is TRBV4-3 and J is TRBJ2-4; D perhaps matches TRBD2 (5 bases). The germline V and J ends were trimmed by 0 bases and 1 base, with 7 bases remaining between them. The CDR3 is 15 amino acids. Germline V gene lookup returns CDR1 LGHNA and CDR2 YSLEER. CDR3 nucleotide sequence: TGCGCCAGCAGCCAAGAACGAGGGGCCAAAAACATTCAGTACTTC. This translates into CASSQERGAKNIQYF.

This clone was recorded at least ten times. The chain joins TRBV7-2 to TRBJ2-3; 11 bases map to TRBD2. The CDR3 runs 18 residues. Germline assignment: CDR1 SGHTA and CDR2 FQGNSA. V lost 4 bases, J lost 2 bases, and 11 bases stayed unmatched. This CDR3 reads CASSSSRRLAGPTDTQYF. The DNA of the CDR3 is TGTGCCAGCAGCTCAAGCCGTAGACTAGCGGGGCCCACAGATACGCAGTATTTT.

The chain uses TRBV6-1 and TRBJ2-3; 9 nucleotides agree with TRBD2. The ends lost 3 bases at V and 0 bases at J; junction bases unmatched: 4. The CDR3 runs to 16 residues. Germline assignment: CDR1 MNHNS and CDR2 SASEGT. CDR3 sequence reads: CASSDRLAGSTDTQYF. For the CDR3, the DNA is TGTGCCAGCAGTGATCGGCTAGCGGGGAGCACAGATACGCAGTATTTT.

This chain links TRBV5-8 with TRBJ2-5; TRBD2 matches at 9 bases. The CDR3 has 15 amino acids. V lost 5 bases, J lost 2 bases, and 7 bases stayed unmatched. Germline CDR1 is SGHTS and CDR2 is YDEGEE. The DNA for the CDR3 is TGTGCCAGCAGTTTACTAGCGGGCCTACAAGAGACCCAGTACTTC. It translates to CASSLLAGLQETQYF.

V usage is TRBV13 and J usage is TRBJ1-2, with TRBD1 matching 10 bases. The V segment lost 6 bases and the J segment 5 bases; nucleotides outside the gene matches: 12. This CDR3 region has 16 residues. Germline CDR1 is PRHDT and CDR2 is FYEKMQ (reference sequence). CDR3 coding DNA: TGTGCCAGCAGAGGGCTTACGACAGGGGGCGCGTATGGCTACACCTTC. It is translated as CASRGLTTGGAYGYTF.

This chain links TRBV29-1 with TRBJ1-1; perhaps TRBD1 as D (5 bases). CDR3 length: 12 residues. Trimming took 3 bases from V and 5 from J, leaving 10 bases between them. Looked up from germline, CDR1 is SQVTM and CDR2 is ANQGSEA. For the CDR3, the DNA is TGCAGCGTTGACACGGGGGGGACTGAAGCTTTCTTT. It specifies CSVDTGGTEAFF.

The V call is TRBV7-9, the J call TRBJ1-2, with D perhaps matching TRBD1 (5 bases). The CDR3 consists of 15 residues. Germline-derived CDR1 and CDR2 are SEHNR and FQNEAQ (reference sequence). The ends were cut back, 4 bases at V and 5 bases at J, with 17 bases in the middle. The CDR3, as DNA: TGTGCCAGCAGCTACCCCCAGGGCGACGAATATGGCTACACCTTC. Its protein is CASSYPQGDEYGYTF. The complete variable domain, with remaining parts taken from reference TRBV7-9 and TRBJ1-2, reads DTGVSQNPRHKITKRGQNVTFRCDPISEHNRLYWYRQTLGQGPEFLTYFQNEAQLEKSRLLSDRFSAERPKGSFSTLEIQRTEQGDSAMYLCASSYPQGDEYGYTFGSGTRLTVV.

The CDR3: CASSGAGANSGNTIYF. The CDR3 coding sequence is TGTGCCAGCAGTGGGGCAGGGGCAAACTCTGGAAACACCATATATTTT. This chain connects TRBV25-1 to TRBJ1-3, with TRBD1 as a possible D gene (6 bases). CDR1 is MGHDK, CDR2 SYGVNS, per germline. The CDR3 covers 16 residues. Trimming left V 4 bases short and J 0 bases short, with 13 bases between.

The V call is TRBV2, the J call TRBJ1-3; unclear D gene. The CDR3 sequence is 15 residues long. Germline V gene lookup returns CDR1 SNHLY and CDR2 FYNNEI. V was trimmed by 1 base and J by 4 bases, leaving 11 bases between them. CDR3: CASSEEILQGNTIYF. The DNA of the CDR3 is TGTGCCAGCAGTGAAGAAATCCTACAGGGAAACACCATATATTTT.

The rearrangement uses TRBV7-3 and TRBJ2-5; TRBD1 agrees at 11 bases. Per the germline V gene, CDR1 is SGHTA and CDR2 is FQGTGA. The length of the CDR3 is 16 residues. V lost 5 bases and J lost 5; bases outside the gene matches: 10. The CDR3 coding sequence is TGTGCCAGCAGCCTAAACGGACAGGGGGCTTGGGAGACCCAGTACTTC. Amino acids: CASSLNGQGAWETQYF.

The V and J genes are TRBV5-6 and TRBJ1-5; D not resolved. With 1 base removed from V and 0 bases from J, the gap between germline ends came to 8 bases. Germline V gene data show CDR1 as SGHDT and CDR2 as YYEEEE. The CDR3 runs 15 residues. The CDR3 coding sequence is TGTGCCAGCAGCTTGACACAATATAGCAATCAGCCCCAGCATTTT. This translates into CASSLTQYSNQPQHF.

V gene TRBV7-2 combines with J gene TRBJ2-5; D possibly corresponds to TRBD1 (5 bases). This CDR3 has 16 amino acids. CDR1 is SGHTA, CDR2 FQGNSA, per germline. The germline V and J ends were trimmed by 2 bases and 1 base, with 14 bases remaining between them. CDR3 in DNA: TGTGCCAGCAGCTTAATCAGCAGGGTACCCCAAGAGACCCAGTACTTC. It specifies CASSLISRVPQETQYF.

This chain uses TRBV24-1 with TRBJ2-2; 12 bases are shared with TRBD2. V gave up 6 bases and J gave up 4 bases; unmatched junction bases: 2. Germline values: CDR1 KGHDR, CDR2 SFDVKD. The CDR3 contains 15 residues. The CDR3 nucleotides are TGTGCCACCAGTCGGGGACTAGCGGGCACCGGGGAGCTGTTTTTT. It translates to CATSRGLAGTGELFF.

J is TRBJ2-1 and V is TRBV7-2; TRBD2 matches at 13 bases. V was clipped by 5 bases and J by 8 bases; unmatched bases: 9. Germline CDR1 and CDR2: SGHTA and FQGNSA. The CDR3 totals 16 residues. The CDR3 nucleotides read TGTGCCAGCAGCGCCCGACTAGCGGGAGGTGCGGATGAGCAGTTCTTC. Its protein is CASSARLAGGADEQFF.

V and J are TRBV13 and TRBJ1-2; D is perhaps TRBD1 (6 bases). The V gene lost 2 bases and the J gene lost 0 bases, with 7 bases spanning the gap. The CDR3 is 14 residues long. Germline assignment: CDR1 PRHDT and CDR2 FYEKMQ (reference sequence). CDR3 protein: CASSLRTANYGYTF. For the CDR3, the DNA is TGTGCCAGCAGCTTAAGGACAGCTAACTATGGCTACACCTTC.

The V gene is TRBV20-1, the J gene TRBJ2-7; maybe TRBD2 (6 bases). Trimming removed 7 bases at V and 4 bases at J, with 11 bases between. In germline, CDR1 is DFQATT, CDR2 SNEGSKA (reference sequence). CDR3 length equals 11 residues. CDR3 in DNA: TGCAGTGGCCGTCGGGGGTACGAGCAGTACTTC. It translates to CSGRRGYEQYF.

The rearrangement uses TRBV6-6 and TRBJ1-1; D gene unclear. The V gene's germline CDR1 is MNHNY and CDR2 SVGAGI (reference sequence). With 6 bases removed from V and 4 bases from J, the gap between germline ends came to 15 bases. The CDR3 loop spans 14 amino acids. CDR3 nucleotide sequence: TGTGCCAGCAGCCCCCGGGTATTAGGCACTGAAGCTTTCTTT. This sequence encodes CASSPRVLGTEAFF.

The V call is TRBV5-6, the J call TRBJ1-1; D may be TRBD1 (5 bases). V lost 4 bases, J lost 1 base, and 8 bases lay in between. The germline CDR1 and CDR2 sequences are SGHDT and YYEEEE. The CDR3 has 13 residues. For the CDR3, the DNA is TGTGCCAGCAGCGTGACAGAGAACACTGAAGCTTTCTTT. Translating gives CASSVTENTEAFF.

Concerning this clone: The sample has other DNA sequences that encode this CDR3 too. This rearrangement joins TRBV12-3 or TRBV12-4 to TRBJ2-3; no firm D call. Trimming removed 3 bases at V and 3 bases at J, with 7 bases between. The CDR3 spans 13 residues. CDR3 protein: CASSFPGTDTQYF. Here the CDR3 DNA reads TGTGCCAGCAGTTTTCCCGGGACAGATACGCAGTATTTT.

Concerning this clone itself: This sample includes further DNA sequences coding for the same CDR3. The CDR3 bases are TGTGCCAGCACTGGCACGAGCACAGATACGCAGTATTTT. Translation gives CASTGTSTDTQYF. The genes are TRBV6-5 and TRBJ2-3; D ambiguous. The CDR3 length is 13 residues. Germline V gene lookup returns CDR1 MNHEY and CDR2 SVGAGI. The V gene lost 7 bases and the J gene lost 0 bases, with 8 bases spanning the gap.